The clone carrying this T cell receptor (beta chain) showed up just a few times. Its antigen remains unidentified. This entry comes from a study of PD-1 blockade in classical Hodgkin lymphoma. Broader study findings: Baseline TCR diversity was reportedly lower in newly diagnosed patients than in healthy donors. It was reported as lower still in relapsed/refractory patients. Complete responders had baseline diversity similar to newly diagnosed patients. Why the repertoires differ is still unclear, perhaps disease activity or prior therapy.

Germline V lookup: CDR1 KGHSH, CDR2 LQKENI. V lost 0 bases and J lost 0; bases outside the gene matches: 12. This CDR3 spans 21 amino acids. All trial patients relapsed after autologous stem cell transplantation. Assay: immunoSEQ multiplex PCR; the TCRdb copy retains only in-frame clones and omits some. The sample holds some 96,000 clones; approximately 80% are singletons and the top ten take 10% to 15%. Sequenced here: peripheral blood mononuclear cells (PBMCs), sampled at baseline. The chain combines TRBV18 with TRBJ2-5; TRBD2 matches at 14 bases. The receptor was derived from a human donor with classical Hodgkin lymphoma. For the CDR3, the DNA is TGTGCCAGCTCACCACCGCGGACTAGCGGGAGGACTCCAATGTACCAAGAGACCCAGTACTTC. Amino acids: CASSPPRTSGRTPMYQETQYF.